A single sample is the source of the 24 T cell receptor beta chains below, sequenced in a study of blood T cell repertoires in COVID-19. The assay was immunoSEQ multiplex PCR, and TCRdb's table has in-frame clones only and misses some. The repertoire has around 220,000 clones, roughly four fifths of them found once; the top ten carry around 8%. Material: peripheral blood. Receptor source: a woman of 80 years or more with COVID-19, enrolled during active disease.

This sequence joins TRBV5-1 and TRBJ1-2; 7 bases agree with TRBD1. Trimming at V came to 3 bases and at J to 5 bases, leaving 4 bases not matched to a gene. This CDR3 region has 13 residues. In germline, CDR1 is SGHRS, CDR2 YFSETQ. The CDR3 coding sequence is TGCGCCAGCAGCTCGCAGACAGGGTATGGCTACACCTTC. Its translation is CASSSQTGYGYTF.

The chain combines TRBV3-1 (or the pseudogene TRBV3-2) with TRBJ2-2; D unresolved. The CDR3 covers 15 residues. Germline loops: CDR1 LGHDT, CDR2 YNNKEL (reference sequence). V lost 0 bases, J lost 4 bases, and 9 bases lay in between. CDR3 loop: CASSQEWRLTGELFF. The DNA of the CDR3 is TGTGCCAGCAGCCAAGAATGGCGGCTCACCGGGGAGCTGTTTTTT.

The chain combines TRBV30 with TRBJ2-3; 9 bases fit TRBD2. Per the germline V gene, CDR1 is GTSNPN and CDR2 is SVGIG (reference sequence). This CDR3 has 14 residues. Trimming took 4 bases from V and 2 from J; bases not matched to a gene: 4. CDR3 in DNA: TGTGCCTGGAAACTAGCGGGTATCACAGATACGCAGTATTTT. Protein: CAWKLAGITDTQYF.

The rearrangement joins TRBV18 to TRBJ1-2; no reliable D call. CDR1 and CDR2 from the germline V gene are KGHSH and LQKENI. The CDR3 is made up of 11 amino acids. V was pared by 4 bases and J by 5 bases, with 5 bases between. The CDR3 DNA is TGTGCCAGCTCACAATCGTATGGCTACACCTTC. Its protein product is CASSQSYGYTF. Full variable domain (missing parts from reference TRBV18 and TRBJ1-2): NAGVMQNPRHLVRRRGQEARLRCSPMKGHSHVYWYRQLPEEGLKFMVYLQKENIIDESGMPKERFSAEFPKEGPSILRIQQVVRGDSAAYFCASSQSYGYTFGSGTRLTVV.

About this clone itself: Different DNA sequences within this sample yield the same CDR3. CDR3 residues: CASSPQGNTEAFF. The DNA of the CDR3 is TGTGCCAGCTCACCCCAGGGGAACACTGAAGCTTTCTTT. The chain couples TRBV18 to TRBJ1-1, with D possibly matching TRBD1 (5 bases). Germline CDR1 reads KGHSH; CDR2 reads LQKENI. The ends were cut back, 3 bases at V and 1 base at J, with 6 bases in the middle. There are 13 residues in the CDR3.

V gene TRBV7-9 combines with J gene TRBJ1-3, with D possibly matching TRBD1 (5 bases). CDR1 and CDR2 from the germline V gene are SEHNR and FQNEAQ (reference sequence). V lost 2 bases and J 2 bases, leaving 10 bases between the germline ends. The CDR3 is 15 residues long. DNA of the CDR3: TGTGCCAGCAGCTTATTGGCGGGACCTGGAAACACCATATATTTT. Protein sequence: CASSLLAGPGNTIYF. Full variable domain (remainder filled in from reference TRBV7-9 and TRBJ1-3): DTGVSQNPRHKITKRGQNVTFRCDPISEHNRLYWYRQTLGQGPEFLTYFQNEAQLEKSRLLSDRFSAERPKGSFSTLEIQRTEQGDSAMYLCASSLLAGPGNTIYFGEGSWLTVV.

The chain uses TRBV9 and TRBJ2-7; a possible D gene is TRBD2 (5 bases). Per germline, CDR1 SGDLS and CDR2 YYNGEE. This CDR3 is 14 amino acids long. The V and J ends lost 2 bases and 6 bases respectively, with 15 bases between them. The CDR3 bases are TGTGCCAGCAGCGTCTCGGGAACCGTTCCCGAGCAGTACTTC. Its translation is CASSVSGTVPEQYF.

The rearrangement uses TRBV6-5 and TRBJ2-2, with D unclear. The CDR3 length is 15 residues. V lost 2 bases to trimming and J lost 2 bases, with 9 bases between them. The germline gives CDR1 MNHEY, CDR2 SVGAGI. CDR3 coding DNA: TGTGCCAGCAGTTACAGTGGCAGTAACACCGGGGAGCTGTTTTTT. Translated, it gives CASSYSGSNTGELFF.

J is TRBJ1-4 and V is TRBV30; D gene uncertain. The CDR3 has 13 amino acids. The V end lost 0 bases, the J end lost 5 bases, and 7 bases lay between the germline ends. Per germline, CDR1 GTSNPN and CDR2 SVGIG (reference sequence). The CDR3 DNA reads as TGTGCCTGGAGTGTACGGGTGAATGAAAAACTGTTTTTT. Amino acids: CAWSVRVNEKLFF.

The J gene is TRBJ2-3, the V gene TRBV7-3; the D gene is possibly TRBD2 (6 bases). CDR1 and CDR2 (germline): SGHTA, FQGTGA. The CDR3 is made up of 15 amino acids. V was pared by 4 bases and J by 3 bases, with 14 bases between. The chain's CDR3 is CASSSWGEGTDTQYF. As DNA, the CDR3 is TGTGCCAGCAGCTCTTGGGGGGAAGGGACAGATACGCAGTATTTT.

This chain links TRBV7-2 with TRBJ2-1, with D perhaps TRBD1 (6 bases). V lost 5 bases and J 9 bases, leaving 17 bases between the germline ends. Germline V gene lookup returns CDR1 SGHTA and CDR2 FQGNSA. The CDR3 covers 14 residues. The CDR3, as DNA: TGTGCCAGCAGCCCGAGGGGGTTCTCTAGTGAGCAGTTCTTC. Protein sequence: CASSPRGFSSEQFF.

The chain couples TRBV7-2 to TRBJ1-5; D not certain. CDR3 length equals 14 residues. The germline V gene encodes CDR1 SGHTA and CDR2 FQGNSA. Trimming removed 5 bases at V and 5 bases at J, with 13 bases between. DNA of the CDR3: TGTGCCAGCAGCCCCTATAGTCAGGATCAGCCCCAGCATTTT. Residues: CASSPYSQDQPQHF.

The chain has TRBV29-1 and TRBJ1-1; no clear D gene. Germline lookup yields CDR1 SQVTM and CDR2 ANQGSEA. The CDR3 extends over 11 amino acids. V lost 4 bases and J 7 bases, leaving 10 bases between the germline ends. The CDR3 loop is CSVGWGDEAFF. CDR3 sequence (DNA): TGCAGCGTTGGGTGGGGAGATGAAGCTTTCTTT. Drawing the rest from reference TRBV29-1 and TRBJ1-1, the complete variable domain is SAVISQKPSRDICQRGTSLTIQCQVDSQVTMMFWYRQQPGQSLTLIATANQGSEATYESGFVIDKFPISRPNLTFSTLTVSNMSPEDSSIYLCSVGWGDEAFFGQGTRLTVV.

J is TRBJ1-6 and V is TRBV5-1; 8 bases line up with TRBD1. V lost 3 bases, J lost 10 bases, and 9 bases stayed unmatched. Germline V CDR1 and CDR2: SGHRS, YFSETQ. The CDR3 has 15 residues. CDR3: CASSSDRGGQSPLHF. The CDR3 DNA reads TGCGCCAGCAGCTCAGACAGGGGAGGACAGTCACCCCTCCACTTT.

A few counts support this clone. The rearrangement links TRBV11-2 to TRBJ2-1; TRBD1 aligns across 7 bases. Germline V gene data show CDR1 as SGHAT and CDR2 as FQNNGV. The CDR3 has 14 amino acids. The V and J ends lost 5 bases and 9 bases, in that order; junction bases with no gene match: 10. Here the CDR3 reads CASSPRQGRSEQFF. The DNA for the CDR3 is TGTGCCAGCAGCCCGCGACAGGGTAGGAGTGAGCAGTTCTTC.

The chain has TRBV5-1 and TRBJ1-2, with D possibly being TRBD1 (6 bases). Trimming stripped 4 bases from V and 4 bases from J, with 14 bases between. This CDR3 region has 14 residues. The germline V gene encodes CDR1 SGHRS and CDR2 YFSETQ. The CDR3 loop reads CASSGEGGLYGYTF. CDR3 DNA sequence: TGCGCCAGCAGCGGGGAGGGGGGCCTCTATGGCTACACCTTC.

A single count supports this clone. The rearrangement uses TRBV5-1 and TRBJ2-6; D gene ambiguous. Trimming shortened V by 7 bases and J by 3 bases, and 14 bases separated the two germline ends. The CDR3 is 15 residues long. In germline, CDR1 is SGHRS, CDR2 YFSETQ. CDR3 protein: CASGTPLFGANVLTF. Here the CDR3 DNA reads TGCGCCAGCGGCACCCCCCTCTTTGGGGCCAACGTCCTGACTTTC.

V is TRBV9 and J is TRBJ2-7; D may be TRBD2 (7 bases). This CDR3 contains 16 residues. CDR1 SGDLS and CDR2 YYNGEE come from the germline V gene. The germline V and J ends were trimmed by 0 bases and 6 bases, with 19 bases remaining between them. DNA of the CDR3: TGTGCCAGCAGCGTAGGGGGGGGCCAAGGGTCCGGCGAGCAGTACTTC. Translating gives CASSVGGGQGSGEQYF.

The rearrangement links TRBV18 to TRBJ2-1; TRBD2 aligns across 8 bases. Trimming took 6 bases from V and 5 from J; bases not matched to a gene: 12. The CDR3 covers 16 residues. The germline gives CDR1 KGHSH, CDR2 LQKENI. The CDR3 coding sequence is TGTGCCAGCTCGCCTTCACTAGCGGCAGTCGACAATGAGCAGTTCTTC. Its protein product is CASSPSLAAVDNEQFF.

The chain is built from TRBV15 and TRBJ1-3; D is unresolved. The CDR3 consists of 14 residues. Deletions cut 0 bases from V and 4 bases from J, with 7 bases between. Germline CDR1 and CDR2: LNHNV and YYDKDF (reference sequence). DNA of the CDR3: TGTGCCACCAGCAGAGAGGGAGGGGGAAACACCATATATTTT. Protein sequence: CATSREGGGNTIYF.

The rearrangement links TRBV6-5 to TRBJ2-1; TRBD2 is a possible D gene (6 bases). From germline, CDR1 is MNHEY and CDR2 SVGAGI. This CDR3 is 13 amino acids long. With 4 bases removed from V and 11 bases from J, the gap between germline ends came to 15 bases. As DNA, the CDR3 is TGTGCCAGCAGTTCCTCGGCGGGATATCAGCAGTTCTTC. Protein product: CASSSSAGYQQFF.

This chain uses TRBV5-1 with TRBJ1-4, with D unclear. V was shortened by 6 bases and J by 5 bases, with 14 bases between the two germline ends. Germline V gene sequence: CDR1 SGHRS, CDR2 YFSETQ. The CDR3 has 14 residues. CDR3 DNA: TGCGCCAGCACCCAGAGCCCCGGGAATGAAAAACTGTTTTTT. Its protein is CASTQSPGNEKLFF.

The CDR3 is CASSTTGGGTDTQYF. The CDR3 DNA reads as TGTGCCAGCAGTACAACCGGGGGGGGCACAGATACGCAGTATTTT. The V gene is TRBV6-5, the J gene TRBJ2-3; 8 positions agree with TRBD2. After removal of 5 bases from V and 1 base from J, the junction contained 5 bases not matched to a gene. Germline CDR1 reads MNHEY; CDR2 reads SVGAGI. The CDR3 runs 15 residues.

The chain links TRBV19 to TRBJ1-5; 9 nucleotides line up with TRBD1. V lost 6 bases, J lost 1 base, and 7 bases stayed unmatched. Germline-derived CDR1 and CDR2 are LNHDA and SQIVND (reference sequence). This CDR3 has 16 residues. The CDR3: CASRGQGVESNQPQHF. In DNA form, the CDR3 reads TGTGCCAGTAGGGGACAGGGAGTGGAAAGCAATCAGCCCCAGCATTTT.